Sequencing of this T cell receptor beta chain was carried out in a study of beta chain features in type 1 diabetes. Study as a whole: Investigators examined 107,917,701 sorted cells across all samples.

One heparinised draw of blood, averaging around 120 mL, came from each donor. Based on CD45RO/CCR7/CD25/CD127/CD95/CD27, CD4+ regulatory, stem cell-like memory, naive and central memory cells were sorted. Germline CDR1 SGHRS, CDR2 YFSETQ. V shed 1 base and J 0 bases; nucleotides not matched to a gene: 1. The CDR3 covers 16 residues. Findings of the study overall: Any PCR bias toward short templates would affect both groups alike. All four CD4+ subsets of Type 1 diabetes patients contained TCRB CDR3s that were moderately but significantly shorter.

This clone was detected only a few times. The target antigen is unknown. cDNA synthesis used the whole RNA isolate, giving expressed TCRB sequences. TCRdb keeps only in-frame clones here, not all; method: immunoSEQ multiplex PCR. Altogether approximately 160,000 clones are present, over 9% being singletons, with the ten largest covering more than 0.45%. The receptor was derived from a man aged 25 to 40 with type 1 diabetes. Sequenced input: central memory CD4+ T cells from blood. The V and J genes are TRBV5-1 and TRBJ2-4; TRBD2 agrees at 10 bases. The CDR3 DNA reads TGCGCCAGCAGCTTGAGCGGGAGGGTAGCCAAAAACATTCAGTACTTC. Encoded protein: CASSLSGRVAKNIQYF.